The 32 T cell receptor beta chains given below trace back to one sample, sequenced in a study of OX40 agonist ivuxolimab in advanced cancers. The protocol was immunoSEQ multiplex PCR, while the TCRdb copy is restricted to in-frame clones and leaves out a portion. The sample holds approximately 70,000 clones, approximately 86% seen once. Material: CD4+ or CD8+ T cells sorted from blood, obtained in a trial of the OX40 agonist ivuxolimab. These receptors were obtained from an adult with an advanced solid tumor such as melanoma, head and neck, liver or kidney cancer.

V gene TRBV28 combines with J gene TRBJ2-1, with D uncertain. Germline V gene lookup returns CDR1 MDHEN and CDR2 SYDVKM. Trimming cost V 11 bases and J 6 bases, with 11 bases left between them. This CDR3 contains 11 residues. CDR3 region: CASRGGNEQFF. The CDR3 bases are TGTGCCTCCCGCGGCGGCAATGAGCAGTTCTTC.

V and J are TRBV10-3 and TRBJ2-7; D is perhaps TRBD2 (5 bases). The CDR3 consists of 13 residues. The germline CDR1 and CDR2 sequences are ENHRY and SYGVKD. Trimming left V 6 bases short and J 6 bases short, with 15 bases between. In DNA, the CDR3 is TGTGCCATCAGGGACGTCGGGGTTTCCGAGCAGTACTTC. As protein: CAIRDVGVSEQYF.

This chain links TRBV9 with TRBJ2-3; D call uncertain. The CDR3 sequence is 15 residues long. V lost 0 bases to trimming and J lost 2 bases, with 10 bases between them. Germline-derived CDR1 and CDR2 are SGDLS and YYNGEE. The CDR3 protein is CASSVDVVHTDTQYF. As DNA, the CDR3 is TGTGCCAGCAGCGTAGATGTGGTGCACACAGATACGCAGTATTTT. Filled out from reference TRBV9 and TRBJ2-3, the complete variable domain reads DSGVTQTPKHLITATGQRVTLRCSPRSGDLSVYWYQQSLDQGLQFLIQYYNGEERAKGNILERFSAQQFPDLHSELNLSSLELGDSALYFCASSVDVVHTDTQYFGPGTRLTVL.

The CDR3 DNA sequence: TGTGCCAGCGGAGACGATTCCTCCGGCGAGCCCCAGCATTTT. Encoded protein: CASGDDSSGEPQHF. The V gene is TRBV6-6, the J gene TRBJ1-5; D is undetermined. Germline CDR1 MNHNY, CDR2 SVGAGI (reference sequence). With 8 bases removed from V and 8 bases from J, the gap between germline ends came to 19 bases. This CDR3 has 14 amino acids.

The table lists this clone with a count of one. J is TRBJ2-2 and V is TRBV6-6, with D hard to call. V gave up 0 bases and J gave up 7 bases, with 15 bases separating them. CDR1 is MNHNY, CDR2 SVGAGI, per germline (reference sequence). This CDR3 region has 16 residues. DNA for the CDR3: TGTGCCAGCAGTTACTCGAGGCCTGCCGGTGGCGGGGAGCTGTTTTTT. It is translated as CASSYSRPAGGGELFF.

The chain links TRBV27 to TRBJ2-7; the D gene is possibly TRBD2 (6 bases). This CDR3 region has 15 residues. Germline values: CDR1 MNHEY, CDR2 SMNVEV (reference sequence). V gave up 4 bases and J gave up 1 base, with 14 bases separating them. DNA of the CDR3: TGTGCCAGCAGTTCCAACCGGGACTGGTCCTACGAGCAGTACTTC. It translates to CASSSNRDWSYEQYF.

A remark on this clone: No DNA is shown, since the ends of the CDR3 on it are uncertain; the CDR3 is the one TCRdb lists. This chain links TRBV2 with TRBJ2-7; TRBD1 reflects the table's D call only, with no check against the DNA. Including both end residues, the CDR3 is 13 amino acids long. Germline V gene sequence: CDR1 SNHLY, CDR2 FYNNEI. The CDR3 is CASSFGQGTRKYF.

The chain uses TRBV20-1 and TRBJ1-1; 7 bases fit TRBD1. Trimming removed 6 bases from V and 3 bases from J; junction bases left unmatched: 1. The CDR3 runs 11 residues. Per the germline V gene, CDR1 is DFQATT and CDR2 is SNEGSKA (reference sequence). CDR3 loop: CSADRDTEAFF. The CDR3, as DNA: TGCAGTGCCGACAGGGACACTGAAGCTTTCTTT.

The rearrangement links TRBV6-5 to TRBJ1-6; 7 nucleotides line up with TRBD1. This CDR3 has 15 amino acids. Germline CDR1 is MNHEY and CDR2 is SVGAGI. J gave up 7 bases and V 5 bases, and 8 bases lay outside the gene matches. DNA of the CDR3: TGTGCCAGCAGTCCACCGGGACAGTCAAATTCACCCCTCCACTTT. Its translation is CASSPPGQSNSPLHF.

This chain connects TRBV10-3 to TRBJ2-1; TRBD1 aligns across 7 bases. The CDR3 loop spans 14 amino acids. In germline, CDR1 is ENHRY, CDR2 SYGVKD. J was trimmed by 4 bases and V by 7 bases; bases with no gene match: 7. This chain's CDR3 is CAIKPGTAYNEQFF. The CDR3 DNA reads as TGTGCCATCAAGCCGGGGACAGCTTACAATGAGCAGTTCTTC.

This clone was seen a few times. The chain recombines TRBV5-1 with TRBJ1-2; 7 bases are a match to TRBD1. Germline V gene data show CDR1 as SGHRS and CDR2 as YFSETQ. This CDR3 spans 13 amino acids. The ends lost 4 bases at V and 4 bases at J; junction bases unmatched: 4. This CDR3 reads CASSRGQTYGYTF. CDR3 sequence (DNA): TGCGCCAGCAGCCGGGGACAGACCTATGGCTACACCTTC.

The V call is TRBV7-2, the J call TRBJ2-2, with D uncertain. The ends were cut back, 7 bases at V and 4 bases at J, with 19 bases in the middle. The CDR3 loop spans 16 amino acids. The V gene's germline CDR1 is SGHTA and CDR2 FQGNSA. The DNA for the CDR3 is TGTGCCAGCACCCTTACGGTAGTCGGGTTCACCGGGGAGCTGTTTTTT. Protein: CASTLTVVGFTGELFF.

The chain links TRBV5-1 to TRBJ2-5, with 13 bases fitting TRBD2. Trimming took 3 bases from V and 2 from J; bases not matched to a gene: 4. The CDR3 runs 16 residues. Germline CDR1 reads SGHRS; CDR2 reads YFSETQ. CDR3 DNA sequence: TGCGCCAGCAGCTCGGGACTAGCGGGGAAACAAGAGACCCAGTACTTC. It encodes CASSSGLAGKQETQYF.

CDR3 region: CASSVGQSPTYEQYF. CDR3 nucleotide sequence: TGTGCCAGCAGCGTAGGACAGAGCCCAACCTACGAGCAGTACTTC. The chain links TRBV5-4 to TRBJ2-7; D possibly corresponds to TRBD1 (6 bases). CDR1 and CDR2 from the germline V gene are SGHNT and YYREEE (reference sequence). The CDR3 is 15 residues long. V was cut by 4 bases and J by 2 bases, with 16 bases left in between.

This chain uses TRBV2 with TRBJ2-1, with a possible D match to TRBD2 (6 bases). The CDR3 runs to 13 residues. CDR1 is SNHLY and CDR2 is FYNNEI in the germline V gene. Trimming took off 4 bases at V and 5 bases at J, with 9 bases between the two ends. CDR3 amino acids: CASSGSGNNEQFF. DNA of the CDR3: TGTGCCAGCAGTGGTAGCGGAAACAATGAGCAGTTCTTC. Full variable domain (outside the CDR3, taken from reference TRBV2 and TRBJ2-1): EPEVTQTPSHQVTQMGQEVILRCVPISNHLYFYWYRQILGQKVEFLVSFYNNEISEKSEIFDDQFSVERPDGSNFTLKIRSTKLEDSAMYFCASSGSGNNEQFFGPGTRLTVL.

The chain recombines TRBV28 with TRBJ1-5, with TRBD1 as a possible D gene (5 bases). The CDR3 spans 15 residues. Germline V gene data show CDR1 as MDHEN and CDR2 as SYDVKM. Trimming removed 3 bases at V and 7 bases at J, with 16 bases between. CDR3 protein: CASSLEGRVGQPQHF. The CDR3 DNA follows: TGTGCCAGCAGTTTGGAAGGCAGGGTCGGACAGCCCCAGCATTTT.

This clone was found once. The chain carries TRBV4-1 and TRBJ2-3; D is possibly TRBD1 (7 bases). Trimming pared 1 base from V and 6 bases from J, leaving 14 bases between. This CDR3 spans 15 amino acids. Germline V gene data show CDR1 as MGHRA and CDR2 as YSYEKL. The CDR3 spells CASSQVEGAGDTQYF. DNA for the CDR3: TGCGCCAGCAGCCAAGTGGAGGGGGCTGGGGATACGCAGTATTTT.

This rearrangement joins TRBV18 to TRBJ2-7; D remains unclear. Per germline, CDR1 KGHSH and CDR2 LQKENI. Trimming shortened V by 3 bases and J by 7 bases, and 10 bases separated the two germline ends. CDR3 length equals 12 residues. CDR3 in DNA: TGTGCCAGCTCACCTGACTCGATGGAGCAGTACTTC. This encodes CASSPDSMEQYF.

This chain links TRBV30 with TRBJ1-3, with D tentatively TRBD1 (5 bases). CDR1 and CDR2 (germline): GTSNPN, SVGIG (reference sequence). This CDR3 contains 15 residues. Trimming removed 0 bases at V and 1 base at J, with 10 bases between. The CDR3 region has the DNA TGTGCCTGGAGTGTACTGGGGCGGTCTGGAAACACCATATATTTT. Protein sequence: CAWSVLGRSGNTIYF.

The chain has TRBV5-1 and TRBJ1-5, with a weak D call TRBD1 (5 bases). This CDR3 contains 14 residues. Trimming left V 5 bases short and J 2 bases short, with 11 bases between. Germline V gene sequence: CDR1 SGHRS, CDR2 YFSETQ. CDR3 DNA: TGCGCCAGCAGTCCAGGGTTGGGCAATCAGCCCCAGCATTTT. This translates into CASSPGLGNQPQHF.

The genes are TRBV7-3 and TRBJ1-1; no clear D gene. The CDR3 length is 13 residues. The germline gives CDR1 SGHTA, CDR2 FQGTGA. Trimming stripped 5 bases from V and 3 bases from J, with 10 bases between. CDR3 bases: TGTGCCAGCAGCACCCGACAAGACACTGAAGCTTTCTTT. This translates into CASSTRQDTEAFF. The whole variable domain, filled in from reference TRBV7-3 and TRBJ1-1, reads GAGVSQTPSNKVTEKGKYVELRCDPISGHTALYWYRQSLGQGPEFLIYFQGTGAADDSGLPNDRFFAVRPEGSVSTLKIQRTERGDSAVYLCASSTRQDTEAFFGQGTRLTVV.

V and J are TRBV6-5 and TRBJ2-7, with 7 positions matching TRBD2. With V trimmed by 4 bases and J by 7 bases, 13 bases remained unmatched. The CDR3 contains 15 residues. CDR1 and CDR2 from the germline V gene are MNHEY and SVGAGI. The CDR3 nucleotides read TGTGCCAGCAGTTGGGCCGGGGGGAACTTGGGAGAGCAGTACTTC. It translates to CASSWAGGNLGEQYF.

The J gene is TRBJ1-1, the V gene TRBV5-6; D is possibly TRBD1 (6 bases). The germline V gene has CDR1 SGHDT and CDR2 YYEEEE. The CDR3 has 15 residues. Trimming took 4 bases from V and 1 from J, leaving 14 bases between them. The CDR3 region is CASSLTGLPNTEAFF. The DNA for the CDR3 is TGTGCCAGCAGCCTGACAGGACTACCGAACACTGAAGCTTTCTTT.

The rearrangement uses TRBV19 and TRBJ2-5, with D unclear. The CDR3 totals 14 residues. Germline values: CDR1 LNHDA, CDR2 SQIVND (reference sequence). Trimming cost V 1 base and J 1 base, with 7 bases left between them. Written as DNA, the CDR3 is TGTGCCAGTAGTATAGCAACGATCCAAGAGACCCAGTACTTC. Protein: CASSIATIQETQYF.

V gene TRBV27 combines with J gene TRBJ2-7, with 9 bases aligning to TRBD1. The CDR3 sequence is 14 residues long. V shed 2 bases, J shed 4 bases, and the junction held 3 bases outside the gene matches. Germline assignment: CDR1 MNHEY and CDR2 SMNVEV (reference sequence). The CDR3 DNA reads TGTGCCAGCAGTTTAGTGACAGGGGGGTACGAGCAGTACTTC. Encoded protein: CASSLVTGGYEQYF.

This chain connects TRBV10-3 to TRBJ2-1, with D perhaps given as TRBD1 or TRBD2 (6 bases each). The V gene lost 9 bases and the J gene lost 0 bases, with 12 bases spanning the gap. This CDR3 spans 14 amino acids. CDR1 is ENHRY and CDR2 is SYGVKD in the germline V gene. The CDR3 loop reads CAISGGSSYNEQFF. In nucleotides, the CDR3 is TGTGCCATTTCCGGGGGCAGCTCCTACAATGAGCAGTTCTTC.

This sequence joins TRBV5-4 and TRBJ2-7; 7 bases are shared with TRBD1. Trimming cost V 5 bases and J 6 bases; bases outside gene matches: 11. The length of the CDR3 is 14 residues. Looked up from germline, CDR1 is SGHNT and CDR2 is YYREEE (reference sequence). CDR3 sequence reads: CASRPGTVQIEQYF. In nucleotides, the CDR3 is TGTGCCAGCAGGCCCGGGACAGTACAAATCGAGCAGTACTTC.

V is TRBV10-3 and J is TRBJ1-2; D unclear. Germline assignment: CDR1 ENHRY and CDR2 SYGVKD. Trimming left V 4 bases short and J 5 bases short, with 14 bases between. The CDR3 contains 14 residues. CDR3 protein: CAISVIPGVYGYTF. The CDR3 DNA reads TGTGCCATCAGTGTAATACCTGGGGTGTATGGCTACACCTTC.

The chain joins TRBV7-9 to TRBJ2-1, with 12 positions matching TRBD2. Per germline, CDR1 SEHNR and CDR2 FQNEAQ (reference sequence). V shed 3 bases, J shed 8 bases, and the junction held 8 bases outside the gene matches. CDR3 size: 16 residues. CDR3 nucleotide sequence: TGTGCCAGCAGCTTTAAGACTAGCGGGGGCATCGATGAGCAGTTCTTC. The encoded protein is CASSFKTSGGIDEQFF.

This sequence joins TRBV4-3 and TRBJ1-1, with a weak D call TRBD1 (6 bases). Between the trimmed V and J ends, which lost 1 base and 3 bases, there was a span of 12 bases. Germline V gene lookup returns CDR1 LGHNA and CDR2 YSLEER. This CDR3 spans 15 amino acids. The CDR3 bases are TGCGCCAGCAGCCAAGTAGGGGGTTGGCACACTGAAGCTTTCTTT. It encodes CASSQVGGWHTEAFF.

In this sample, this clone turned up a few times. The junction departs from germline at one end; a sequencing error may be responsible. The CDR3 protein is CASSPSSHNEQFF. CDR3 bases: TGTGCCAGCAGCCCCTCCTCCCACAATGAGCAGTTCTTC. The chain couples TRBV7-3 to TRBJ2-1; no firm D call. Per germline, CDR1 SGHTA and CDR2 FQGTGA. This CDR3 has 13 residues. The variable domain in full, with the rest retrieved from reference TRBV7-3 and TRBJ2-1, is GAGVSQTPSNKVTEKGKYVELRCDPISGHTALYWYRQSLGQGPEFLIYFQGTGAADDSGLPNDRFFAVRPEGSVSTLKIQRTERGDSAVYLCASSPSSHNEQFFGPGTRLTVL.

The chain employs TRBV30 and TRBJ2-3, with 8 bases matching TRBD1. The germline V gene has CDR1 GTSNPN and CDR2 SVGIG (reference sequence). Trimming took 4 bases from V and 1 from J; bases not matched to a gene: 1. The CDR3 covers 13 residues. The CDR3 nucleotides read TGTGCCTGGAAACAGGGGGGCACAGATACGCAGTATTTT. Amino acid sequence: CAWKQGGTDTQYF.